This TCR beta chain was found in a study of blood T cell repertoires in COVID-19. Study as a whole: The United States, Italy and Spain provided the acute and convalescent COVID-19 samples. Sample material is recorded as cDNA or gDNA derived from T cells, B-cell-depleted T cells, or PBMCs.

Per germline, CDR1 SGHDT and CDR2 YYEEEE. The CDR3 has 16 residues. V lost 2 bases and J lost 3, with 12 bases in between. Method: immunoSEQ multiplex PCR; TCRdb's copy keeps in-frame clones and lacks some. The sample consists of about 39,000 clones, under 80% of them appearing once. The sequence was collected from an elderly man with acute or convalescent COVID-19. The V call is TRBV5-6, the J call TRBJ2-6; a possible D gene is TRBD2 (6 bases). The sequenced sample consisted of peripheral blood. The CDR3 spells CASSLIRGGGANVLTF. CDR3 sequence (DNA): TGTGCCAGCAGCTTAATTCGGGGAGGTGGGGCCAACGTCCTGACTTTC.